The 32 T cell receptor beta chains given below trace back to one sample, sequenced in a study of blood T cell repertoires in COVID-19 (dated by TCRdb to 2019 to 2021). Receptors were amplified or captured by the immunoSEQ multiplex PCR assay. In TCRdb, the immuneACCESS table is reduced to in-frame sequences with V and J assigned. These tables do not hold every clone; where another copy was compared, an unresolved V gene accounts for under half, and the others remain unexplained. This sample holds under 150,000 clones; approximately 88% were observed only once. The top ten clones comprise 7.6% of the sample. The specimen sequenced was peripheral blood. All receptors derive from a man over 45 with acute or convalescent COVID-19.

This clone was seen just once. The chain is built from TRBV3-1 (or the pseudogene TRBV3-2) and TRBJ2-5, with D unresolved. Germline V lookup: CDR1 LGHDT, CDR2 YNNKEL (reference sequence). This CDR3 spans 15 amino acids. V was cut by 1 base and J by 0 bases, with 9 bases left in between. CDR3 loop: CASSQGTGYQETQYF. DNA of the CDR3: TGTGCCAGCAGCCAAGGAACTGGTTACCAAGAGACCCAGTACTTC.

This clone appeared a single time. This chain joins TRBV11-3 and TRBJ2-3; TRBD1 might be the D (5 bases). Deletions cut 4 bases from V and 6 bases from J, with 20 bases between. The germline gives CDR1 SGHNT, CDR2 YENEEA. The CDR3 covers 16 residues. The CDR3 reads CASSSISGLVYDTQYF. CDR3 nucleotides: TGTGCCAGCAGCTCGATCTCAGGGCTAGTTTATGATACGCAGTATTTT.

This chain uses TRBV3-1 (or the pseudogene TRBV3-2) with TRBJ2-7; D might be TRBD2 (6 bases). The CDR3 contains 14 residues. Per the germline V gene, CDR1 is LGHDT and CDR2 is YNNKEL (reference sequence). Trimming cost V 3 bases and J 4 bases, with 13 bases left between them. CDR3 DNA sequence: TGTGCCAGCAGCCACCGGGACTGGAATTACGAGCAGTACTTC. This sequence encodes CASSHRDWNYEQYF.

Here the CDR3 DNA reads TGTGCCAGCAGCCAAGTTGGACTAGCGGTCCAAGAGACCCAGTACTTC. Its translation is CASSQVGLAVQETQYF. V usage is TRBV4-2 and J usage is TRBJ2-5, with TRBD2 matching 10 bases. The CDR3 is 16 amino acids. Germline V gene sequence: CDR1 LGHNA, CDR2 YNFKEQ. Germline trimming cut 1 base from V and 1 base from J; bases unmatched to any gene: 3.

J is TRBJ2-7 and V is TRBV7-2; 8 nucleotides line up with TRBD2. CDR1 is SGHTA and CDR2 is FQGNSA in the germline V gene. Trimming removed 6 bases from V and 1 base from J; junction bases left unmatched: 5. The CDR3 is made up of 14 amino acids. CDR3 loop: CASSQSGGSYEQYF. CDR3 nucleotide sequence: TGTGCCAGCAGTCAAAGCGGGGGTTCCTACGAGCAGTACTTC.

The chain has TRBV7-9 and TRBJ1-1; D possibly corresponds to TRBD1 (5 bases). Per the germline V gene, CDR1 is SEHNR and CDR2 is FQNEAQ (reference sequence). CDR3 size: 13 residues. V lost 8 bases and J 2 bases, leaving 12 bases between the germline ends. CDR3 amino acids: CASSRQPNTEAFF. For the CDR3, the DNA is TGTGCCAGCTCGAGACAGCCCAACACTGAAGCTTTCTTT.

This chain's CDR3 is CASSSTGGVYGYTF. In nucleotides, the CDR3 is TGCGCCAGCAGTTCAACAGGGGGAGTCTATGGCTACACCTTC. The chain carries TRBV5-1 and TRBJ1-2; 8 bases match TRBD1. This CDR3 contains 14 residues. Germline CDR1 and CDR2: SGHRS and YFSETQ. The V gene end was trimmed by 5 bases and the J gene end by 4 bases; junction bases not matched to a gene: 7.

The gene calls are TRBV24-1 and TRBJ1-2; TRBD1 matches at 10 bases. V dropped 9 bases and J dropped 0; count of bases not matched to a gene: 3. Germline CDR1 KGHDR, CDR2 SFDVKD. This CDR3 region has 14 residues. DNA for the CDR3: TGTGCCACCTCAGGGACAGGGGCTAACTATGGCTACACCTTC. Amino acids: CATSGTGANYGYTF.

V gene TRBV5-1 combines with J gene TRBJ2-3; 7 bases align to TRBD2. The CDR3 consists of 12 residues. J gave up 8 bases and V 8 bases, and 8 bases lay outside the gene matches. Germline-derived CDR1 and CDR2 are SGHRS and YFSETQ. This CDR3 is CASSNAGATQYF. The CDR3 nucleotides read TGCGCCAGTTCTAACGCGGGAGCTACGCAGTATTTT.

J is TRBJ2-7 and V is TRBV6-2 or TRBV6-3; 10 nucleotides line up with TRBD1. Germline V gives CDR1 MNHEY, CDR2 SVGEGT. V shed 4 bases and J 5 bases; nucleotides not matched to a gene: 14. The CDR3 has 17 amino acids. CDR3 residues: CASSSPTPGQGMDEQYF. CDR3 DNA sequence: TGTGCCAGCAGTTCTCCTACCCCGGGACAGGGGATGGACGAGCAGTACTTC.

This clone was detected once. The V gene is TRBV29-1, the J gene TRBJ2-2, with 12 bases that match TRBD2. With 0 bases clipped from V and 5 bases from J, the junction kept 7 bases outside the gene matches. There are 17 residues in the CDR3. CDR1 and CDR2 (germline): SQVTM, ANQGSEA. CDR3 sequence (DNA): TGCAGCGTTGAAGATGCGCTAGCGGGAGGGCCTACCGGGGAGCTGTTTTTT. It translates to CSVEDALAGGPTGELFF.

V and J are TRBV27 and TRBJ2-1, with TRBD2 identical over 12 bases. Per the germline V gene, CDR1 is MNHEY and CDR2 is SMNVEV (reference sequence). This CDR3 comprises 14 residues. Trimming took 6 bases from V and 6 from J; bases not matched to a gene: 3. The CDR3 spells CASRSGLAGNEQFF. DNA of the CDR3: TGTGCCAGCAGATCGGGACTAGCGGGCAATGAGCAGTTCTTC.

V and J are TRBV15 and TRBJ2-2; 11 positions agree with TRBD1. V was clipped by 3 bases and J by 6 bases; unmatched bases: 6. CDR1 is LNHNV and CDR2 is YYDKDF in the germline V gene (reference sequence). CDR3 length: 16 amino acids. The CDR3, as DNA: TGTGCCACCAGCAGTGACCCGGGACAGGGGGCCGGGGAGCTGTTTTTT. Residues: CATSSDPGQGAGELFF.

The chain employs TRBV19 and TRBJ1-2; the match to TRBD1 covers 9 bases. Per germline, CDR1 LNHDA and CDR2 SQIVND (reference sequence). The CDR3 totals 15 residues. V shed 3 bases and J 7 bases; nucleotides not matched to a gene: 9. Here the CDR3 DNA reads TGTGCCAGTAGTATCGGACAGGGGTGGGGCTCTGGCTACACCTTC. Amino acid sequence: CASSIGQGWGSGYTF.

The gene calls are TRBV18 and TRBJ1-1; possible D gene TRBD1, 6 bases. The CDR3 length is 15 residues. V lost 7 bases and J 3 bases, leaving 18 bases between the germline ends. Germline-derived CDR1 and CDR2 are KGHSH and LQKENI. The chain's CDR3 is CASFPGAGSYTEAFF. CDR3 sequence (DNA): TGTGCCAGCTTCCCAGGGGCGGGTAGTTACACTGAAGCTTTCTTT. The full variable domain, completed using reference TRBV18 and TRBJ1-1, is NAGVMQNPRHLVRRRGQEARLRCSPMKGHSHVYWYRQLPEEGLKFMVYLQKENIIDESGMPKERFSAEFPKEGPSILRIQQVVRGDSAAYFCASFPGAGSYTEAFFGQGTRLTVV.

The chain couples TRBV7-9 to TRBJ1-2; D call uncertain. The V gene lost 3 bases and the J gene lost 0 bases, with 11 bases spanning the gap. Germline CDR1 reads SEHNR; CDR2 reads FQNEAQ (reference sequence). The CDR3 has 15 residues. The CDR3 DNA reads TGTGCCAGCAGCTTTTCTACAGCATCTAACTATGGCTACACCTTC. This gives the protein CASSFSTASNYGYTF.

The CDR3 loop is CASSPGVKGQEETQYF. The DNA of the CDR3 is TGTGCCAGCAGCCCAGGAGTGAAGGGACAGGAGGAGACCCAGTACTTC. V gene TRBV3-1 (or the pseudogene TRBV3-2) combines with J gene TRBJ2-5; 8 bases match TRBD1. Germline V gene sequence: CDR1 LGHDT, CDR2 YNNKEL (reference sequence). The V and J ends lost 4 bases and 5 bases, in that order; junction bases with no gene match: 12. The CDR3 totals 16 residues.

In its sample, this clone was seen a few times. The chain is built from TRBV7-2 and TRBJ2-3; D is uncertain. The CDR3 is 16 amino acids. From germline, CDR1 is SGHTA and CDR2 FQGNSA. Trimming took off 1 base at V and 2 bases at J, with 13 bases between the two ends. The CDR3 nucleotides are TGTGCCAGCAGCTTAGGAGTAGCCCGAATCACAGATACGCAGTATTTT. It yields the protein CASSLGVARITDTQYF.

The genes are TRBV19 and TRBJ1-2, with 11 bases lining up with TRBD1. The V gene end was trimmed by 1 base and the J gene end by 4 bases; junction bases not matched to a gene: 11. From germline, CDR1 is LNHDA and CDR2 SQIVND (reference sequence). This CDR3 spans 18 amino acids. The CDR3 here is CASSIGTPGQGVGYGYTF. The CDR3 region has the DNA TGTGCCAGTAGTATAGGCACCCCGGGACAGGGGGTCGGCTATGGCTACACCTTC.

The CDR3 nucleotides are TGCGCCAGCAGCCCGGGACAGGGGATGAGGCAGCCCCAGCATTTT. It encodes CASSPGQGMRQPQHF. V gene TRBV4-1 combines with J gene TRBJ1-5, with 10 bases aligning to TRBD1. Germline V CDR1 and CDR2: MGHRA, YSYEKL. There are 15 residues in the CDR3. After removal of 4 bases from V and 7 bases from J, the junction contained 7 bases not matched to a gene.

The rearrangement uses TRBV7-9 and TRBJ2-3, with 7 bases matching TRBD2. The junction had 6 bases not matched to a gene; V was cut back by 4 bases and J by 2 bases. CDR3 length: 15 amino acids. Germline CDR1 reads SEHNR; CDR2 reads FQNEAQ (reference sequence). As DNA, the CDR3 is TGTGCCAGCAGCTCAGCTAGCGGTTACACAGATACGCAGTATTTT. It specifies CASSSASGYTDTQYF.

The chain joins TRBV5-1 to TRBJ1-4; D unclear. The CDR3 totals 14 residues. CDR1 is SGHRS and CDR2 is YFSETQ in the germline V gene. Deletions cut 2 bases from V and 6 bases from J, with 11 bases between. CDR3 coding DNA: TGCGCCAGCAGCTTCTACGGTACAGATGAAAAACTGTTTTTT. This translates into CASSFYGTDEKLFF.

The rearrangement links TRBV19 to TRBJ1-5; possibly TRBD1 for D (6 bases). Germline-derived CDR1 and CDR2 are LNHDA and SQIVND (reference sequence). V lost 3 bases to trimming and J lost 4 bases, with 16 bases between them. This CDR3 region has 16 residues. The CDR3 DNA reads TGTGCCAGTAGTATGGGGCCCAAACAGGGTAATCAGCCCCAGCATTTT. Translated: CASSMGPKQGNQPQHF.

The chain carries TRBV5-6 and TRBJ1-3, with D perhaps TRBD1 (5 bases). Germline-derived CDR1 and CDR2 are SGHDT and YYEEEE. V shed 4 bases and J shed 3 bases, with 11 bases lying between them. The CDR3 extends over 14 amino acids. The CDR3 protein is CASSGRGIGNTIYF. In nucleotides, the CDR3 is TGTGCCAGCAGCGGTAGGGGAATTGGAAACACCATATATTTT.

The count of this clone is one. V and J are TRBV3-1 (or the pseudogene TRBV3-2) and TRBJ2-3, with a tentative D call TRBD2 (5 bases). This CDR3 is built from 13 residues. Per germline, CDR1 LGHDT and CDR2 YNNKEL (reference sequence). The V gene lost 0 bases and the J gene lost 6 bases, with 7 bases spanning the gap. The CDR3 nucleotides are TGTGCCAGCAGCCAAGATGAGCGGGATACGCAGTATTTT. This translates into CASSQDERDTQYF.

The chain joins TRBV7-2 to TRBJ2-3, with D possibly TRBD2 on 6 matching bases. The CDR3 contains 18 residues. Trimming shortened V by 0 bases and J by 2 bases, and 18 bases separated the two germline ends. Per germline, CDR1 SGHTA and CDR2 FQGNSA. CDR3 coding DNA: TGTGCCAGCAGCTTAGCCCACCCGGGACTGGGGTACACAGATACGCAGTATTTT. This sequence encodes CASSLAHPGLGYTDTQYF.

The rearrangement links TRBV12-3 or TRBV12-4 to TRBJ2-3; D gene ambiguous. The germline V and J ends were trimmed by 1 base and 5 bases, with 7 bases remaining between them. CDR3 length: 13 residues. The CDR3 nucleotides are TGTGCCAGCAGTTTAGGGTGGAGAGATACGCAGTATTTT. It is translated as CASSLGWRDTQYF.

CDR3 loop: CASSRRLAGSSYNEQFF. The CDR3, as DNA: TGTGCCAGCAGCCGGCGACTAGCGGGAAGCTCCTACAATGAGCAGTTCTTC. The V call is TRBV13, the J call TRBJ2-1, with 11 positions matching TRBD2. J gave up 0 bases and V 5 bases, and 6 bases lay outside the gene matches. Germline CDR1 and CDR2: PRHDT and FYEKMQ (reference sequence). The CDR3 covers 17 residues.

This clone was observed a few times. This sample also contains other DNA sequences that code for the same CDR3. The chain joins TRBV7-2 to TRBJ2-7, with TRBD2 matching over 7 bases. The CDR3 runs 16 residues. In germline, CDR1 is SGHTA, CDR2 FQGNSA. Losses at the gene ends were 4 bases for V and 10 bases for J; bases not matched to a gene: 19. The CDR3 DNA reads TGTGCCAGCAGCTATATCCCCGGGACTATCCTACGAGGACAGTACTTC. Translation: CASSYIPGTILRGQYF.

The chain uses TRBV6-2 or TRBV6-3 and TRBJ1-2, with TRBD1 identical over 7 bases. The junction had 5 bases not matched to a gene; V was cut back by 6 bases and J by 4 bases. Germline lookup yields CDR1 MNHEY and CDR2 SVGEGT. There are 13 residues in the CDR3. CDR3 bases: TGTGCCAGCAGCGCAACAGGGGTCTATGGCTACACCTTC. It is translated as CASSATGVYGYTF.

This chain connects TRBV6-5 to TRBJ2-3; tentatively, D is TRBD2 (5 bases). V was cut by 5 bases and J by 2 bases, with 11 bases left in between. The germline CDR1 and CDR2 sequences are MNHEY and SVGAGI. This CDR3 comprises 14 residues. The CDR3, as DNA: TGTGCCAGCAGTCCGGGATCCTTCACAGATACGCAGTATTTT. This codes for CASSPGSFTDTQYF.

DNA for the CDR3: TGCGCCAGCAGCTTGGCAGGTCTTGGCACTGAAGCTTTCTTT. Translation gives CASSLAGLGTEAFF. The J gene is TRBJ1-1, the V gene TRBV5-1; D ambiguous. Germline V gives CDR1 SGHRS, CDR2 YFSETQ. This CDR3 contains 14 residues. Trimming took off 0 bases at V and 4 bases at J, with 10 bases between the two ends. Full variable domain (remainder filled in from reference TRBV5-1 and TRBJ1-1): KAGVTQTPRYLIKTRGQQVTLSCSPISGHRSVSWYQQTPGQGLQFLFEYFSETQRNKGNFPGRFSGRQFSNSRSEMNVSTLELGDSALYLCASSLAGLGTEAFFGQGTRLTVV.